This record covers a single T cell receptor (beta chain). Antigen: not known. The data were taken from a study of lymphopenia after photon versus proton radiotherapy. The study's findings and limits: Proton therapy kept repertoires fairly stable, unlike photons, which gained effector/memory cells. Post-nadir diversity loss with photons came from oligoclonal expansion, particularly CD8+ Temra cells.

The repertoire was sequenced with immunoSEQ multiplex PCR; TCRdb's copy has only in-frame clones and lacks some. There are 75,000 to 95,000 clones in the sample; around 83% occur only once, and approximately 1.3% lies in the top ten. Sequencing used peripheral blood, obtained from a patient treated with proton-based radiotherapy. The TCR originated in a man aged 55 to 70 with pancreatic cancer.

CDR3 sequence reads: CASSLGWAGGYTF. The CDR3 coding sequence is TGTGCCAGCAGTCTAGGGTGGGCGGGTGGCTACACCTTC. The V call is TRBV28, the J call TRBJ1-2; D ambiguous. Germline values: CDR1 MDHEN, CDR2 SYDVKM. V was pared by 5 bases and J by 7 bases, with 14 bases between. The CDR3 loop spans 13 amino acids.